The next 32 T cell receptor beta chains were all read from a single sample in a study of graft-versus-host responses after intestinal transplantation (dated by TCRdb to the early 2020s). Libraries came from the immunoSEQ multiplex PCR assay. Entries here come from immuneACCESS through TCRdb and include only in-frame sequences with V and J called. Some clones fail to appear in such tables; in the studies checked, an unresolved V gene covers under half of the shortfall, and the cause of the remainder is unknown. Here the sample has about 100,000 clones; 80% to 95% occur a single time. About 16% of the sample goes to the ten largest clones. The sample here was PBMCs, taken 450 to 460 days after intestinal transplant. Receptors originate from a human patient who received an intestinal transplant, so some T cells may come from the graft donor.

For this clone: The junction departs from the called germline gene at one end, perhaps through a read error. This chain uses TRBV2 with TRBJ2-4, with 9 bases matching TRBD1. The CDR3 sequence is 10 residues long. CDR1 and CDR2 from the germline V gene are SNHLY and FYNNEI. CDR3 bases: TGTGCCAGCGGACAGGGGATGGTAGACTTC. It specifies CASGQGMVDF.

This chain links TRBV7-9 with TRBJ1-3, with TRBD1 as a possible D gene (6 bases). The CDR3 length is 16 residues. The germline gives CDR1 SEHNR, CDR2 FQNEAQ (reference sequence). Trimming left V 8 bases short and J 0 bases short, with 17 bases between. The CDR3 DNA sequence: TGTGCCAGCCGAAACCCGACAGGCTTCTCTGGAAACACCATATATTTT. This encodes CASRNPTGFSGNTIYF. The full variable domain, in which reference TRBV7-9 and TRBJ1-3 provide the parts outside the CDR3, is DTGVSQNPRHKITKRGQNVTFRCDPISEHNRLYWYRQTLGQGPEFLTYFQNEAQLEKSRLLSDRFSAERPKGSFSTLEIQRTEQGDSAMYLCASRNPTGFSGNTIYFGEGSWLTVV.

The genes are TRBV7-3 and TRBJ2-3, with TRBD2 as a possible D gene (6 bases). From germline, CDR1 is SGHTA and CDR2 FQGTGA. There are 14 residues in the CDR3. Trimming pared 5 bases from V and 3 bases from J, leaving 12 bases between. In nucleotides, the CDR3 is TGTGCCAGCAGCCGGGACTCCCAGACAGATACGCAGTATTTT. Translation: CASSRDSQTDTQYF. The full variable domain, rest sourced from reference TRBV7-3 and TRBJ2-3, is GAGVSQTPSNKVTEKGKYVELRCDPISGHTALYWYRQSLGQGPEFLIYFQGTGAADDSGLPNDRFFAVRPEGSVSTLKIQRTERGDSAVYLCASSRDSQTDTQYFGPGTRLTVL.

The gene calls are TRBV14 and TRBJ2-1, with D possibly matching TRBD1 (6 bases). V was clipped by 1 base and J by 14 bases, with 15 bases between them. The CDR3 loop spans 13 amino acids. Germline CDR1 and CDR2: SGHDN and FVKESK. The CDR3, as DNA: TGTGCCAGCAGCCAAGGTTTGGGACAAAGAAAGTTCTTC. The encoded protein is CASSQGLGQRKFF.

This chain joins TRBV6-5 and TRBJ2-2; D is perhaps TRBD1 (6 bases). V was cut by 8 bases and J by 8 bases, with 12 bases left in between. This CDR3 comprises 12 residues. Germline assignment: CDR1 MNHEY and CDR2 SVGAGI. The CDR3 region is CASQGFVGELFF. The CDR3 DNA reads TGTGCCAGCCAGGGGTTTGTAGGGGAGCTGTTTTTT.

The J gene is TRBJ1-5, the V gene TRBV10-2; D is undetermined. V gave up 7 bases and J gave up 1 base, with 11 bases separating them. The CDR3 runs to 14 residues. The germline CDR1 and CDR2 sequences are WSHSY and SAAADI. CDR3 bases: TGCGCCAGCACCGCCCGGAAAAGCAATCAGCCCCAGCATTTT. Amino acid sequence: CASTARKSNQPQHF.

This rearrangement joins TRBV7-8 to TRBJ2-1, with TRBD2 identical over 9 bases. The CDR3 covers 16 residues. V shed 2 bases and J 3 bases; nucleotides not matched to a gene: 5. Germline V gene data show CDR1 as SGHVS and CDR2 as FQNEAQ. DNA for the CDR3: TGTGCCAGCAGCTTAAGCCCTAGCGGGATCTACAATGAGCAGTTCTTC. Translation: CASSLSPSGIYNEQFF.

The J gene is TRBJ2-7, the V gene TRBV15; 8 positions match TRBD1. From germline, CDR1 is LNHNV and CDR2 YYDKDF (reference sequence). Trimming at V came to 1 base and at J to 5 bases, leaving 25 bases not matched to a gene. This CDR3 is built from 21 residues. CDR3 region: CATSRVLPIPGGQGFFHEQYF. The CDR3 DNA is TGTGCCACCAGCAGAGTTTTACCGATTCCGGGCGGACAGGGTTTTTTCCACGAGCAGTACTTC.

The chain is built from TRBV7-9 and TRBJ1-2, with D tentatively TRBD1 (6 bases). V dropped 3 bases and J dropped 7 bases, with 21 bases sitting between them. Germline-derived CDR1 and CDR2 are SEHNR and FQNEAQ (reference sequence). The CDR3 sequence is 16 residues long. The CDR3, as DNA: TGTGCCAGCAGCTTCCTCCGGGACATTAAGATTTTTGGCTACACCTTC. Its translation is CASSFLRDIKIFGYTF.

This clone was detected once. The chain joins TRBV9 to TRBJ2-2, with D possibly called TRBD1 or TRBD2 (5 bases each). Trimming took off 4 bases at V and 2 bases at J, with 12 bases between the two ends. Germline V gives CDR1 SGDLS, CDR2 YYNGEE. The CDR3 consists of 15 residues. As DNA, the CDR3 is TGTGCCAGCAGCAAGACGGGACCTAACACCGGGGAGCTGTTTTTT. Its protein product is CASSKTGPNTGELFF.

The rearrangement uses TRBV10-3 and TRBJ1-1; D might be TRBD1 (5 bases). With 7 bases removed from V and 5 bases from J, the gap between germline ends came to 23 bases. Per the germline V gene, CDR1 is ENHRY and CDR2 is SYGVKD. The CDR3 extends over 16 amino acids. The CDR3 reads CAITLDPTDNPTEAFF. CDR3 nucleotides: TGTGCCATCACCCTCGACCCGACAGATAACCCTACTGAAGCTTTCTTT.

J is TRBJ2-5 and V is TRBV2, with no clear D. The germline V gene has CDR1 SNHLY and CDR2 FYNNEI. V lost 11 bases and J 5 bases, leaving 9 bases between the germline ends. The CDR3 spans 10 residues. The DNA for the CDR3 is TGTGCCGCCCCTCTTGAGACCCAGTACTTC. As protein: CAAPLETQYF.

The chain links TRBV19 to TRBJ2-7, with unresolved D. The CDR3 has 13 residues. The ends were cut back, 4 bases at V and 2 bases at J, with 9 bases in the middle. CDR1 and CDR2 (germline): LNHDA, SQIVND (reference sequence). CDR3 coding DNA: TGTGCCAGTAGTAACGGGCAACCCTACGAGCAGTACTTC. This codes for CASSNGQPYEQYF.

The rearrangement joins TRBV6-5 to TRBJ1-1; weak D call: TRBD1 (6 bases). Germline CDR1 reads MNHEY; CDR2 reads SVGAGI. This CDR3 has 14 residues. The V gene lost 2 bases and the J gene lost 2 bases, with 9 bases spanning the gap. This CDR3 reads CASSYATGNTEAFF. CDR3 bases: TGTGCCAGCAGTTACGCGACAGGAAACACTGAAGCTTTCTTT.

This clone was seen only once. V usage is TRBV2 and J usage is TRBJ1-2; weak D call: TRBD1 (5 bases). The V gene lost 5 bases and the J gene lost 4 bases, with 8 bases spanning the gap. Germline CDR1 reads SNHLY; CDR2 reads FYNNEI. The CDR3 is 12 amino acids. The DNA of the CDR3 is TGTGCCAGCAGTCCAGGGTTCTATGGCTACACCTTC. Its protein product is CASSPGFYGYTF.

The CDR3 nucleotides read TGTGCCTCAACACGCCGGAACACCGGGGAGCTGTTTTTT. This codes for CASTRRNTGELFF. The chain employs TRBV2 and TRBJ2-2; no clear D gene. Germline V gene data show CDR1 as SNHLY and CDR2 as FYNNEI. Trimming removed 11 bases at V and 1 base at J, with 11 bases between. The CDR3 has 13 residues.

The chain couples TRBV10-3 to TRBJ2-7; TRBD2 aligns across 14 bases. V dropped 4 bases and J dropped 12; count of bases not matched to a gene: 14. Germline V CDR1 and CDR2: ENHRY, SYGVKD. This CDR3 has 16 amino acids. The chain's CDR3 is CAISAGTSGGQGVPYF. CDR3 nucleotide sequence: TGTGCCATCAGTGCGGGGACTAGCGGGGGCCAAGGGGTTCCGTACTTC.

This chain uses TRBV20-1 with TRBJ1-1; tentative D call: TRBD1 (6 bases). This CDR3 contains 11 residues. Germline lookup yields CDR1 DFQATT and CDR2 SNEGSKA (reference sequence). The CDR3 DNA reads TGCAGCGCCCGGGGGGCGCGGGAAGCTTTCTTT. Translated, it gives CSARGAREAFF.

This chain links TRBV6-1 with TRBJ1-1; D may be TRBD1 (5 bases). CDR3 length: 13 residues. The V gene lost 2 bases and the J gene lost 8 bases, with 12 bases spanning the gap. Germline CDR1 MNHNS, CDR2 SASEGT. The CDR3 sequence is CASSERGPGEAFF. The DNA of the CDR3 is TGTGCCAGCAGTGAAAGGGGACCGGGAGAAGCTTTCTTT.

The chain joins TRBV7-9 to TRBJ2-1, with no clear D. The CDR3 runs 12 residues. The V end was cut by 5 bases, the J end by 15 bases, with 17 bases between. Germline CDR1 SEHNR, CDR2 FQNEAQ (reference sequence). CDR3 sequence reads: CASSPPALHLFF. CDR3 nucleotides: TGTGCCAGCAGCCCACCGGCCCTCCATCTGTTCTTC.

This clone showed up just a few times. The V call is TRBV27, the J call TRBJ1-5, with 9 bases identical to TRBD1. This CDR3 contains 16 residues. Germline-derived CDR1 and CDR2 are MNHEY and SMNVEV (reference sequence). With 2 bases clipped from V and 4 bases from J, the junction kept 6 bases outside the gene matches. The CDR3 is CASSLVGTGSNQPQHF. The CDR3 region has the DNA TGTGCCAGCAGTTTAGTCGGGACAGGGTCTAATCAGCCCCAGCATTTT.

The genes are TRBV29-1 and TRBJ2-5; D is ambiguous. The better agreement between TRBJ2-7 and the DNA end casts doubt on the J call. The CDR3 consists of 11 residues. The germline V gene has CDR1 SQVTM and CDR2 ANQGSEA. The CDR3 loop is CSVEDPYEQYF. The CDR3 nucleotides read TGCAGCGTTGAAGACCCCTACGAGCAGTACTTC.

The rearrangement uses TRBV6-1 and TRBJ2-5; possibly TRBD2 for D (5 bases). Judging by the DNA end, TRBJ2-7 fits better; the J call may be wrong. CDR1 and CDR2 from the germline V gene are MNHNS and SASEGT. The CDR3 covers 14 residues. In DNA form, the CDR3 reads TGTGCCAGCAGTGGTCCGGGGTACTCCTACGAGCAGTACTTC. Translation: CASSGPGYSYEQYF.

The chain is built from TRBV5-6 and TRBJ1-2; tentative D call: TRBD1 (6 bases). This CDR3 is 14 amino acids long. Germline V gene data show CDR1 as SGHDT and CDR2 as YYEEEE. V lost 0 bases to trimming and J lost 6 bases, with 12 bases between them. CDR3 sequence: CASSLGGQPHGYTF. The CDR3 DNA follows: TGTGCCAGCAGCTTGGGAGGACAGCCCCATGGCTACACCTTC. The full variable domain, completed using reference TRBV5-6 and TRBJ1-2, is DAGVTQSPTHLIKTRGQQVTLRCSPKSGHDTVSWYQQALGQGPQFIFQYYEEEERQRGNFPDRFSGHQFPNYSSELNVNALLLGDSALYLCASSLGGQPHGYTFGSGTRLTVV.

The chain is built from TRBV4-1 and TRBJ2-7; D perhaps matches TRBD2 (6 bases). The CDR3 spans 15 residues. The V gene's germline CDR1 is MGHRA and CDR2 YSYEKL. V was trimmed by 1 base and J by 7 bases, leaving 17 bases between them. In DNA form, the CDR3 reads TGCGCCAGCAGCCAAGGAATTCGGGGGACGGGGGAGCAGTACTTC. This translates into CASSQGIRGTGEQYF.

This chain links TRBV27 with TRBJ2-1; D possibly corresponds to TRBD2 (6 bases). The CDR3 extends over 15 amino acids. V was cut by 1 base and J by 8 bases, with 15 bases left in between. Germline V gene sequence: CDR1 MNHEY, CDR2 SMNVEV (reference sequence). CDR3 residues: CASSLLVRGGDEQFF. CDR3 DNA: TGTGCCAGCAGTTTATTAGTAAGGGGCGGGGATGAGCAGTTCTTC.

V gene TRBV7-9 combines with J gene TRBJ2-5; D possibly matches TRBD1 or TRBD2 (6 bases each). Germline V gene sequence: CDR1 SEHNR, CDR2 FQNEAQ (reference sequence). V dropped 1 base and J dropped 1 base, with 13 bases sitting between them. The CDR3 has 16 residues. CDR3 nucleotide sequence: TGTGCCAGCAGCTTAGACCGGGGGCCCGGCCAAGAGACCCAGTACTTC. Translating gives CASSLDRGPGQETQYF.

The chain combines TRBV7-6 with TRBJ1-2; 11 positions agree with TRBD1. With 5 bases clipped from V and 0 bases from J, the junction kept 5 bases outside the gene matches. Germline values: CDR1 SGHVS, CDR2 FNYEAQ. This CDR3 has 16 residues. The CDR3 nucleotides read TGTGCCAGCAGCGGGGGACAGGGGGGAACTAACTATGGCTACACCTTC. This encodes CASSGGQGGTNYGYTF.

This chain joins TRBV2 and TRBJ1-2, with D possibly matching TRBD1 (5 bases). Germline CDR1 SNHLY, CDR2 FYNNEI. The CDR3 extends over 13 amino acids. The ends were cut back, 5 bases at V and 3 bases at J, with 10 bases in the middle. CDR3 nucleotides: TGTGCCAGCAGTATACAGGTCCACTATGGCTACACCTTC. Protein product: CASSIQVHYGYTF.

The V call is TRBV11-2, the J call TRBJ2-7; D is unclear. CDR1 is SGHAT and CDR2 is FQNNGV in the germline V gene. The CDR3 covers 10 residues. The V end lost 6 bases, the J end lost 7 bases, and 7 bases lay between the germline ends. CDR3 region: CASRSREQYF. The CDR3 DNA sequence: TGTGCCAGCAGGTCCCGTGAGCAGTACTTC.

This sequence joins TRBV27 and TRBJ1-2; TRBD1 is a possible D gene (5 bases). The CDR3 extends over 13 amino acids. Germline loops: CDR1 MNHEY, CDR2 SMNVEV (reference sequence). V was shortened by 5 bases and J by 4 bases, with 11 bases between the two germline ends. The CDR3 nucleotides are TGTGCCAGCAGTATTTCAGGGTTCTATGGCTACACCTTC. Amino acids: CASSISGFYGYTF.

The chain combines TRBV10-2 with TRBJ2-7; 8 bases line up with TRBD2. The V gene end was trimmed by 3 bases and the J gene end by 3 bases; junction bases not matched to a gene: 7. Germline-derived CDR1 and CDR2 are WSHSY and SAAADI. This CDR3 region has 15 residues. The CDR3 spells CASSDPPGGDYEQYF. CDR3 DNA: TGCGCCAGCAGTGACCCACCCGGGGGGGACTACGAGCAGTACTTC.